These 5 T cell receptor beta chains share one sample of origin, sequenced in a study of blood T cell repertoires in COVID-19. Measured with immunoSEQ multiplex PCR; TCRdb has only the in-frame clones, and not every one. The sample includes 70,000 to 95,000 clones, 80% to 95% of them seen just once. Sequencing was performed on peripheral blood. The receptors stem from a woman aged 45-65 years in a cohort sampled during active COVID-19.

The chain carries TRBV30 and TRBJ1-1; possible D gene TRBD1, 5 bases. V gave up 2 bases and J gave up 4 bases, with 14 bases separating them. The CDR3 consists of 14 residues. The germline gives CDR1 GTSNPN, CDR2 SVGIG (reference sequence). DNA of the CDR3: TGTGCCTGGAGTACCACGTGGGGGGTCACTGAAGCTTTCTTT. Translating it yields CAWSTTWGVTEAFF.

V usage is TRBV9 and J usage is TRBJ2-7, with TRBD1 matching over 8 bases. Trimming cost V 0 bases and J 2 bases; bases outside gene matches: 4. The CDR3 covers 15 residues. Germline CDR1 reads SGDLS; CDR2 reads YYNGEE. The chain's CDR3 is CASSVEAGGAYEQYF. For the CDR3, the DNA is TGTGCCAGCAGCGTAGAGGCAGGGGGCGCCTACGAGCAGTACTTC.

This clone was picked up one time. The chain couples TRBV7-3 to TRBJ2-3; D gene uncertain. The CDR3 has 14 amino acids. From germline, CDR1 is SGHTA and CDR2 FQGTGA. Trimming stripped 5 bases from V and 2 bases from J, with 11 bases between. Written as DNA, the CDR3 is TGTGCCAGCAGCCCCTATAAGATCACAGATACGCAGTATTTT. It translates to CASSPYKITDTQYF.

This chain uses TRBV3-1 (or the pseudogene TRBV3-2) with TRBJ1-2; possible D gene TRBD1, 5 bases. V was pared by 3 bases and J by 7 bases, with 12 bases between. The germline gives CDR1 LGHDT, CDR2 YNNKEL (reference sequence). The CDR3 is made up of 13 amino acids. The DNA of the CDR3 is TGTGCCAGCAGCCACGGGGGGGTAGGTGGCTACACCTTC. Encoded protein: CASSHGGVGGYTF.

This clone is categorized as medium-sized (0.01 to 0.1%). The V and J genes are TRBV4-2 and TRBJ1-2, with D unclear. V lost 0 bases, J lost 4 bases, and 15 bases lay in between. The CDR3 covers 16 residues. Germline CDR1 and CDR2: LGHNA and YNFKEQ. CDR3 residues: CASSQDSQVAVYGYTF. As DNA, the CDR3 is TGTGCCAGCAGCCAAGATTCCCAGGTGGCAGTCTATGGCTACACCTTC.